This section outlines one T cell receptor beta chain sequence together with its context. This specimen belongs to a study of control samples from healthy donors and cancer patients. Data came from immunoSEQ multiplex PCR; TCRdb stores just in-frame clones and leaves some out. Of around 120,000 clones in the sample, over 75% are singletons; the top ten hold around 8.7%. Trimming cost V 3 bases and J 0 bases, with 8 bases left between them. The germline V gene encodes CDR1 GTSNPN and CDR2 SVGIG (reference sequence). The CDR3 spans 13 residues. The chain carries TRBV30 and TRBJ1-1; D not resolved. The sequencing input was blood. The sequence derives from a man aged 40-49 years in good health. The CDR3 nucleotides read TGTGCCTGGAGCGGTAGCATGAACACTGAAGCTTTCTTT. Encoded protein: CAWSGSMNTEAFF.